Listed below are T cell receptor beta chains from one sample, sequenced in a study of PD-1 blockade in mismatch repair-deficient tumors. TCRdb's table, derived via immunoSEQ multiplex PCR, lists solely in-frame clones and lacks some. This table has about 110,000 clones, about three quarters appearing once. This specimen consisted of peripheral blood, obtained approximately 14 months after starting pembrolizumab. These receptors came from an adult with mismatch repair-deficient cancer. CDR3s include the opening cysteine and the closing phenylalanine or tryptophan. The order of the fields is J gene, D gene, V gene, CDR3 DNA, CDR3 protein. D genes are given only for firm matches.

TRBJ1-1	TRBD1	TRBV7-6	TGTGCCAGCAGCTCGCGGACAGGGGGAAGGATAGCTGAAGCTTTCTTT	CASSSRTGGRIAEAFF
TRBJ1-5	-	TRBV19	TGTGCCAGTAGTCAGGGGACCGATCAGCCCCAGCATTTT	CASSQGTDQPQHF
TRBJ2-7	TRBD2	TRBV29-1	TGCAGCGTTGACCTAGCGGGAGGGCTCGAGCAGTACTTC	CSVDLAGGLEQYF
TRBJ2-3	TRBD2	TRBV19	TGTGCCAGTAGAAAAGCGGGATTGGAAGATACGCAGTATTTT	CASRKAGLEDTQYF
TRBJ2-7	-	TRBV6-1	TGTGCCAGCAGTGGGTGGGGGGACTCCTACGAGCAGTACTTC	CASSGWGDSYEQYF
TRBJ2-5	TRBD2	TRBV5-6	TGTGCCAGCAGCTTGGTTCGAGCGGGAGGACAAGAGACCCAGTACTTC	CASSLVRAGGQETQYF
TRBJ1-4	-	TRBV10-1	TGCGCCAGAACGAGGGATAATAATGAAAAACTGTTTTTT	CARTRDNNEKLFF
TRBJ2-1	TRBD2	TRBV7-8	TGTGCCAGCAGCTTAGCTAGCGGGAGTTACTACAATGAGCAGTTCTTC	CASSLASGSYYNEQFF
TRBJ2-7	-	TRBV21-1	TGTGCCAGCAGCATGTGTCGGGGCCTTTGTGGACGTAAGTACGAGCAGTACTTC	CASSMCRGLCGRKYEQYF
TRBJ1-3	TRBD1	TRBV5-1	TGCGCCAGCAGCCCAAGACCTTTGGACAGGGCTGGAAACACCATATATTTT	CASSPRPLDRAGNTIYF
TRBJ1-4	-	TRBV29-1	TGCAGCGTTGAACAGTCTGGGGAAAAACTGTTTTTT	CSVEQSGEKLFF
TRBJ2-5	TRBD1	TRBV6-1	TGTGCCAGCAATACCGGGACAGGGTTTGGGGAGACCCAGTACTTC	CASNTGTGFGETQYF
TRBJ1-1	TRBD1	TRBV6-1	TGTGCCAGCAGACTAACAGGGGGGGACACTGAAGCTTTCTTT	CASRLTGGDTEAFF
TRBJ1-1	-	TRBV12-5	TGTGCTAGTGGGGCTGTATCGAGACTCTCACCGATAGAGAGTCCTCTGGGGAGAATGGGCAAAGCTTTCTTT	CASGAVSRLSPIESPLGRMGKAFF
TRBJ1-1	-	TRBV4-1	TGCGCCAGCAGCCCATACCAAGGTGGGGACACTGAAGCTTTCTTT	CASSPYQGGDTEAFF
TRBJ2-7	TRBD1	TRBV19	TGTGCCACCAAAATCACAGGGGGATCCTACGAGCAGTACTTC	CATKITGGSYEQYF
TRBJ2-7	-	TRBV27	TGTGCCAGCAGCCTCTTTTCGGGGACCAATTACGAGCAGTACTTC	CASSLFSGTNYEQYF